The 30 T cell receptor beta chains listed next were all sequenced from one sample in a study of Graves' ophthalmopathy and Graves' hyperthyroidism. RNA transcripts were the source from which TCR beta CDR3 regions were amplified. Following a first-round RT-PCR that used HTBI primers, a second-round multiplex PCR was carried out. TCRdb reprocessed the multiplex PCR reads with MiXCR, giving one entry per CDR3 protein. The sample lists 200,000 to 250,000 distinct CDR3 sequences, 20% to 25% seen once, with roughly 40% in the top ten. The sample comprised peripheral blood. The receptor set was obtained from a woman between 50 and 59 years old with Graves' ophthalmopathy.

Ten or more counts support this clonotype. The chain recombines TRBV29-1 with TRBJ1-1; tentatively, D is TRBD1 (5 bases). The CDR3 sequence is 13 residues long. Germline values: CDR1 SQVTM, CDR2 ANQGSEA. V gave up 2 bases and J gave up 2 bases, with 9 bases separating them. CDR3 in amino acids: CSVERQPNTEAFF. The CDR3 bases are TGCAGCGTTGAAAGACAGCCAAACACTGAAGCTTTCTTT.

The table lists this clonotype with many counts. J is TRBJ2-5 and V is TRBV9, with 7 nucleotides matching TRBD2. Per the germline V gene, CDR1 is SGDLS and CDR2 is YYNGEE. The CDR3 spans 13 residues. V was clipped by 3 bases and J by 5 bases; unmatched bases: 4. In DNA form, the CDR3 reads TGTGCCAGCAGCGGGACTAGACGGGAGACCCAGTACTTC. Its protein product is CASSGTRRETQYF.

This chain joins TRBV6-5 and TRBJ2-4; D call uncertain. Germline assignment: CDR1 MNHEY and CDR2 SVGAGI. This CDR3 is 17 amino acids long. Trimming took off 2 bases at V and 0 bases at J, with 14 bases between the two ends. The CDR3 here is CASSYEGVALAKNIQYF. CDR3 sequence (DNA): TGTGCCAGCAGTTACGAAGGTGTGGCTTTAGCCAAAAACATTCAGTACTTC.

As to this clonotype: One end of the junction fails to match germline, which may point to a read error. The CDR3 is CASGLGAPKYYGTGELFF. CDR3 nucleotide sequence: TGTGCCAGCGGCTTAGGAGCGCCTAAATATTACGGCACCGGGGAGCTGTTTTTT. This chain links TRBV11-2 with TRBJ2-2, with D unclear. The CDR3 has 18 amino acids. Germline V gene lookup returns CDR1 SGHAT and CDR2 FQNNGV. Looking up the rest from reference TRBV11-2 and TRBJ2-2 gives the full variable domain: EAGVAQSPRYKIIEKRQSVAFWCNPISGHATLYWYQQILGQGPKLLIQFQNNGVVDDSQLPKDRFSAERLKGVDSTLKIQPAKLEDSAVYLCASGLGAPKYYGTGELFFGEGSRLTVL.

V and J are TRBV7-2 and TRBJ2-5, with TRBD1 identical over 11 bases. Germline lookup yields CDR1 SGHTA and CDR2 FQGNSA. This CDR3 region has 15 residues. V was clipped by 4 bases and J by 2 bases; unmatched bases: 3. CDR3 sequence (DNA): TGTGCCAGCAGCTCCCGGGACAGGGGGCAAGAGACCCAGTACTTC. Protein product: CASSSRDRGQETQYF.

This clonotype has a count of ten or more. The V gene is TRBV29-1, the J gene TRBJ1-1; TRBD1 might be the D (6 bases). Trimming took off 5 bases at V and 1 base at J, with 11 bases between the two ends. The CDR3 covers 13 residues. From germline, CDR1 is SQVTM and CDR2 ANQGSEA. The CDR3 DNA reads TGCAGCGTTCGACGGACAGCGAACACTGAAGCTTTCTTT. This codes for CSVRRTANTEAFF.

A remark on this clonotype: Given a much more abundant clone one base away, this may be a read error. V and J are TRBV19 and TRBJ2-7, with a possible D match to TRBD2 (7 bases). The CDR3 consists of 14 residues. Germline V gives CDR1 LNHDA, CDR2 SQIVND (reference sequence). CDR3 protein: CAERGEGSIYEQGF. The CDR3 bases are TGTGCCGAGAGGGGGGAGGGATCTATCTACGAGCAAGGGTTC.

The V and J genes are TRBV12-3 or TRBV12-4 and TRBJ1-5, with TRBD1 identical over 7 bases. CDR3 length equals 20 residues. The trim removed 0 bases at V and 1 base at J, leaving 15 bases unmatched. CDR3 in amino acids: CASSLAPHFRQGRSNQPQHF. The CDR3, as DNA: TGTGCCAGCAGTTTAGCGCCTCACTTCCGACAGGGTCGGAGCAATCAGCCCCAGCATTTT.

In this sample, this clonotype turned up many times. CDR3 DNA: TGTGCCAGCAGTTTTCTGACTAGCGGAGTTGACGGGGAGCTGTTTTTT. Amino acids: CASSFLTSGVDGELFF. V usage is TRBV12-3 or TRBV12-4 and J usage is TRBJ2-2; TRBD2 matches at 9 bases. The CDR3 sequence is 16 residues long. With 3 bases clipped from V and 7 bases from J, the junction kept 9 bases outside the gene matches.

This clonotype has just a few counts. The rearrangement links TRBV30 to TRBJ1-5; tentative D call: TRBD1 (6 bases). The V and J ends lost 5 bases and 5 bases respectively, with 13 bases between them. The CDR3 runs to 13 residues. The germline V gene has CDR1 GTSNPN and CDR2 SVGIG (reference sequence). CDR3: CAWLRQEYQPQHF. The CDR3 bases are TGTGCCTGGCTTCGACAGGAGTATCAGCCCCAGCATTTT.

This clonotype has at least ten counts. The CDR3, as DNA: TGCAGCGCCTTGACGACTCTCTCCTACGAGCAGTACTTC. Translated: CSALTTLSYEQYF. The V gene is TRBV29-1, the J gene TRBJ2-7; no definite D call. Trimming pared 7 bases from V and 0 bases from J, leaving 13 bases between. CDR3 length: 13 residues. Germline lookup yields CDR1 SQVTM and CDR2 ANQGSEA.

This clonotype was seen a handful of times. The gene calls are TRBV27 and TRBJ2-7; TRBD2 matches 7 bases. V shed 8 bases, J shed 4 bases, and the junction held 8 bases outside the gene matches. CDR1 is MNHEY and CDR2 is SMNVEV in the germline V gene (reference sequence). This CDR3 is 13 amino acids long. CDR3 residues: CASRLAGDYEQYF. CDR3 nucleotide sequence: TGTGCCAGCCGTCTGGCGGGAGATTACGAGCAGTACTTC.

This clonotype was counted many times. This chain connects TRBV6-1 to TRBJ2-7; 7 bases align to TRBD2. CDR1 is MNHNS and CDR2 is SASEGT in the germline V gene. The CDR3 sequence is 13 residues long. With 5 bases clipped from V and 3 bases from J, the junction kept 4 bases outside the gene matches. The CDR3 spells CASSIAGLYEQYF. In DNA form, the CDR3 reads TGTGCCAGCAGTATAGCGGGCCTCTACGAGCAGTACTTC.

This clonotype was observed many times. The chain joins TRBV20-1 to TRBJ2-7; D is undetermined. CDR1 is DFQATT and CDR2 is SNEGSKA in the germline V gene (reference sequence). The CDR3 covers 11 residues. V gave up 4 bases and J gave up 4 bases, with 8 bases separating them. The CDR3 DNA follows: TGCAGTGCTACTCCGGATTACGAGCAGTACTTC. It translates to CSATPDYEQYF.

As to this clonotype: A much larger clonotype is one base distant, so this may be a read error. The chain combines TRBV2 with TRBJ1-2; D unresolved. CDR1 and CDR2 from the germline V gene are SNHLY and FYNNEI. The CDR3 spans 13 residues. V lost 6 bases and J 5 bases, leaving 13 bases between the germline ends. The CDR3 nucleotides read TGTGCCAGCAGCCCAAGTGATTATTATGGCTACACCTTC. It codes for CASSPSDYYGYTF.

This clonotype was counted ten times or more. The CDR3 sequence is CASGTNTEAFF. For the CDR3, the DNA is TGTGCCAGCGGGACGAACACTGAAGCTTTCTTT. The V call is TRBV6-5, the J call TRBJ1-1; tentatively, D is TRBD1 (5 bases). Per germline, CDR1 MNHEY and CDR2 SVGAGI. The V end lost 8 bases, the J end lost 1 base, and 5 bases lay between the germline ends. This CDR3 region has 11 residues.

This sequence joins TRBV11-2 and TRBJ2-5; 12 bases fit TRBD2. The CDR3 loop spans 15 amino acids. The junction had 6 bases not matched to a gene; V was cut back by 5 bases and J by 5 bases. Germline CDR1 SGHAT, CDR2 FQNNGV. The CDR3 loop is CASSPSGRAHETQYF. The CDR3 nucleotides read TGTGCCAGCAGCCCTAGCGGGAGGGCCCACGAGACCCAGTACTTC.

In its sample, this clonotype was seen many times. This chain connects TRBV7-2 to TRBJ1-2, with TRBD1 matching over 8 bases. This CDR3 has 14 amino acids. Trimming at V came to 5 bases and at J to 6 bases, leaving 8 bases not matched to a gene. The germline CDR1 and CDR2 sequences are SGHTA and FQGNSA. CDR3 bases: TGTGCCAGCAGCCCTGACAGGGGTAGACATGGCTACACCTTC. Encoded protein: CASSPDRGRHGYTF.

This clonotype was counted many times. The J gene is TRBJ1-1, the V gene TRBV6-1; D gene unclear. This CDR3 has 15 amino acids. The germline V and J ends were trimmed by 6 bases and 1 base, with 15 bases remaining between them. CDR1 is MNHNS, CDR2 SASEGT, per germline. The CDR3 DNA is TGTGCCAGCAGGACCCCAGATTTGACGAACACTGAAGCTTTCTTT. This encodes CASRTPDLTNTEAFF.

This clonotype was found many times. The V gene is TRBV28, the J gene TRBJ1-1, with 10 bases matching TRBD1. In germline, CDR1 is MDHEN, CDR2 SYDVKM. V trimming: 6 bases; J trimming: 2 bases; junction bases outside the gene matches: 6. CDR3 length: 15 residues. The CDR3 region has the DNA TGTGCCAGCAGACTCGGACAGGGGGGCAACACTGAAGCTTTCTTT. This encodes CASRLGQGGNTEAFF.

The V gene is TRBV7-9, the J gene TRBJ1-1, with D hard to call. The CDR3 sequence is 15 residues long. Germline V lookup: CDR1 SEHNR, CDR2 FQNEAQ (reference sequence). The V gene lost 6 bases and the J gene lost 2 bases, with 16 bases spanning the gap. As DNA, the CDR3 is TGTGCCAGCAGTCTTGGGGAGGGTCTTAACACTGAAGCTTTCTTT. It specifies CASSLGEGLNTEAFF.

V and J are TRBV12-3 or TRBV12-4 and TRBJ2-7; D perhaps matches TRBD2 (6 bases). The CDR3 covers 14 residues. Between the trimmed V and J ends, which lost 6 bases and 4 bases, there was a span of 16 bases. The DNA for the CDR3 is TGTGCCAGCAGCCCTGAGGTGGGGAGGTACGAGCAGTACTTC. It specifies CASSPEVGRYEQYF.

This clonotype appeared a few times. The rearrangement joins TRBV30 to TRBJ1-1; D call uncertain. The V gene's germline CDR1 is GTSNPN and CDR2 SVGIG (reference sequence). V shed 0 bases and J shed 8 bases, with 13 bases lying between them. The CDR3 is 13 residues long. The CDR3 DNA sequence: TGTGCCTGGAGTGTCCCGAGAACAGCCGAAGCTTTCTTT. Protein product: CAWSVPRTAEAFF.

This clonotype was seen ten or more times. CDR3 protein: CASSYPPGQPQETQYF. The CDR3 DNA follows: TGTGCCAGCAGTTACCCCCCGGGACAACCCCAAGAGACCCAGTACTTC. V and J are TRBV6-2 or TRBV6-3 and TRBJ2-5; D is possibly TRBD1 (6 bases). CDR3 size: 16 residues. Germline assignment: CDR1 MNHEY and CDR2 SVGEGT. Trimming took off 2 bases at V and 1 base at J, with 14 bases between the two ends.

DNA of the CDR3: TGTGCCAGCAGCGGAGGACCTCACGAGCAGTACTTC. It specifies CASSGGPHEQYF. The chain is built from TRBV11-2 and TRBJ2-7, with D possibly matching TRBD2 (5 bases). CDR3 size: 12 residues. The V and J ends lost 5 bases and 5 bases respectively, with 10 bases between them. The germline V gene encodes CDR1 SGHAT and CDR2 FQNNGV.

This clonotype has ten or more counts. Since a much larger clone is just one base distant, this may be a read error. The rearrangement uses TRBV11-2 and TRBJ2-7, with TRBD1 as a possible D gene (6 bases). CDR1 SGHAT and CDR2 FQNNGV come from the germline V gene. This CDR3 comprises 12 residues. CDR3 coding DNA: TGTGCCAGCAGACGGACAGCCCACGAGCAGTGCTTC. Translation: CASRRTAHEQCF.

Many counts were recorded for this clonotype. This sequence joins TRBV6-4 and TRBJ1-5; D is possibly TRBD1 (6 bases). This CDR3 is 15 amino acids long. V was shortened by 7 bases and J by 2 bases, with 15 bases between the two germline ends. Germline CDR1 MRHNA, CDR2 SNTAGT. CDR3 DNA sequence: TGTGCCAGCATACACAGGGTTGGGGGCAATCAGCCCCAGCATTTT. Its translation: CASIHRVGGNQPQHF.

The gene calls are TRBV27 and TRBJ2-5, with D possibly TRBD2 on 5 matching bases. The ends were cut back, 6 bases at V and 9 bases at J, with 23 bases in the middle. In germline, CDR1 is MNHEY, CDR2 SMNVEV (reference sequence). This CDR3 has 15 residues. The CDR3 loop reads CASSNEAVPGLAQYF. As DNA, the CDR3 is TGTGCCAGCAGCAATGAAGCGGTACCCGGGTTGGCCCAGTACTTC.

Ten or more counts support this clonotype. The chain joins TRBV20-1 to TRBJ2-5; 7 bases align to TRBD2. Germline CDR1 DFQATT, CDR2 SNEGSKA (reference sequence). This CDR3 has 14 residues. J gave up 7 bases and V 6 bases, and 14 bases lay outside the gene matches. The CDR3 coding sequence is TGCAGTGCACCCGCTAGCGGCCTACCGGGGACCCAGTACTTC. This codes for CSAPASGLPGTQYF.

At least ten counts were recorded for this clonotype. The J gene is TRBJ1-2, the V gene TRBV19; TRBD1 aligns across 8 bases. The CDR3 totals 14 residues. V lost 5 bases, J lost 7 bases, and 9 bases stayed unmatched. Per the germline V gene, CDR1 is LNHDA and CDR2 is SQIVND (reference sequence). CDR3 DNA: TGTGCCAGTAGTCAAACCAGGGGGCAAGGTGGCTACACCTTC. It specifies CASSQTRGQGGYTF.